The rows below give T cell receptor beta chains drawn from one sample of a study of siplizumab effects on memory and regulatory T cells. Produced via immunoSEQ multiplex PCR; TCRdb's table is partial and in-frame only. The table includes over 70,000 clones, 90% detected once. The sequenced sample was CD4+ T cells sorted from blood. Receptor source: a human donor in good health. The CDR3 runs from the conserved cysteine through the conserved F or W. A D gene is named only where the DNA matches it firmly. Rows may omit the clone size; those that give it use once, few, many or a size class.

TRBV7-3	TRBJ2-3	NA	once	CASSLTIPDTQYF	TGTGCCAGCAGCTTAACAATCCCAGATACGCAGTATTTT
TRBV5-1	TRBJ2-5	NA	NA	CASSLLLDQETQYF	TGCGCCAGCAGCTTGTTGCTGGACCAAGAAACCCAGTACTTC
TRBV5-1	TRBJ2-1	TRBD1	NA	CASTNPDRAEQFF	TGCGCCAGCACCAACCCCGACAGGGCTGAGCAGTTCTTC
TRBV10-3	TRBJ1-2	NA	NA	CAISDGGNYGYTF	TGTGCCATCAGTGATGGGGGGAACTATGGCTACACCTTC
TRBV2	TRBJ1-2	NA	once	CASREGTERVGYTF	TGTGCCAGCAGGGAGGGGACCGAGAGAGTAGGCTACACCTTC
TRBV29-1	TRBJ2-1	NA	NA	CSVDDVWQFF	TGCAGCGTTGATGACGTGTGGCAGTTCTTC
TRBV5-4	TRBJ1-3	NA	once	CASSQMTVSGNTIYF	TGTGCCAGCAGCCAAATGACTGTCTCTGGAAACACCATATATTTT
TRBV15	TRBJ2-7	NA	NA	CATSSVGASYEQYF	TGTGCCACCAGCAGTGTTGGGGCGAGCTACGAGCAGTACTTC
TRBV7-2	TRBJ2-4	NA	NA	CASSSRNREGWAKNIQYF	TGTGCCAGCAGCTCAAGGAACAGGGAGGGTTGGGCCAAAAACATTCAGTACTTC
TRBV7-2	TRBJ2-7	NA	NA	CASSLKGVVGEQYF	TGTGCCAGCAGCTTAAAAGGGGTGGTGGGTGAGCAGTACTTC
TRBV6-6	TRBJ1-5	TRBD1	NA	CASSYGQGGQPQHF	TGTGCCAGCAGTTACGGGCAGGGGGGTCAGCCCCAGCATTTT
TRBV4-2	TRBJ2-3	NA	NA	CASSLGGARGRGTQYF	TGTGCCAGCAGCCTAGGTGGGGCAAGGGGCCGGGGTACGCAGTATTTT
TRBV5-4	TRBJ2-5	NA	NA	CASSRGLEETQYF	TGTGCCAGCAGCCGAGGTCTTGAAGAGACCCAGTACTTC
TRBV18	TRBJ2-7	NA	NA	CASSPPSRGVTYEQYF	TGTGCCAGCTCACCCCCAAGCAGGGGGGTTACCTACGAGCAGTACTTC
TRBV6-1	TRBJ2-1	TRBD2	NA	CASRGLAGIGNEQFF	TGTGCCAGCAGAGGACTAGCGGGAATTGGAAATGAGCAGTTCTTC
TRBV30	TRBJ1-2	NA	NA	CAWRLAGGLFFYGYTF	TGTGCCTGGAGGCTGGCTGGGGGCCTGTTTTTCTATGGCTACACCTTC